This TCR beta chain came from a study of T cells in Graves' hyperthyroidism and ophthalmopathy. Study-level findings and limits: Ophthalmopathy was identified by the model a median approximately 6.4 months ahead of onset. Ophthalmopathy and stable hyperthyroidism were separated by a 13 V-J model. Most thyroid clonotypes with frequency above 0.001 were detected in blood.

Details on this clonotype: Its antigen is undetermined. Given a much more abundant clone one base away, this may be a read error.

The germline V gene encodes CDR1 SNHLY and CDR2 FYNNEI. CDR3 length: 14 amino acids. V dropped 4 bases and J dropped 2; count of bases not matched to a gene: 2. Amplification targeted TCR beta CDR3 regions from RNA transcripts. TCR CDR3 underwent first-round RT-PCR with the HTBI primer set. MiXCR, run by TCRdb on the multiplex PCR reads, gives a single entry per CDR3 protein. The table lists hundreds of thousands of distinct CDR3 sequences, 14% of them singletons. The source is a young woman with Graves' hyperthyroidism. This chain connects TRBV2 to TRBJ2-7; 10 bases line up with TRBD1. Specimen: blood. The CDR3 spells CASSATGGAYEQYF. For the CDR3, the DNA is TGTGCCAGCAGTGCGACAGGGGGCGCCTACGAGCAGTACTTC. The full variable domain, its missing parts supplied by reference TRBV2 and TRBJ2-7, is EPEVTQTPSHQVTQMGQEVILRCVPISNHLYFYWYRQILGQKVEFLVSFYNNEISEKSEIFDDQFSVERPDGSNFTLKIRSTKLEDSAMYFCASSATGGAYEQYFGPGTRLTVT.